Listed here is a single T cell receptor (beta chain). It was with 60 Vbeta and 13 Jbeta primers that the PCR ran. Sequencing was performed with immunoSEQ multiplex PCR; in TCRdb, only in-frame clones are kept and a portion is missing. Of roughly 120,000 clones in the sample, approximately 80% are singletons; the top ten hold about 2.6%. The data derive from a study of cytomegalovirus exposure and HLA in healthy donors. CDR3 length: 15 residues. V dropped 1 base and J dropped 5 bases, with 14 bases sitting between them. CDR1 and CDR2 from the germline V gene are SGHTA and FQGNSA. The chain employs TRBV7-2 and TRBJ1-1, with D tentatively TRBD1 (5 bases). The sequencing sample was made of PBMCs. This receptor was taken from a man aged 30 to 39 in good health and CMV-seronegative. The CDR3 sequence is CASSLVGGLGTEAFF. CDR3 nucleotides: TGTGCCAGCAGCTTAGTTGGGGGGTTGGGGACTGAAGCTTTCTTT.